One and the same sample provided the 26 T cell receptor beta chains below, sequenced in a study of vaccination effects on CD4 cells after COVID-19. Their specific antigens are unknown. Sequencing followed a ViraFEST assay step that expanded antigen-specific CD4+ T cells with viral peptide pools. Scientists isolated CD4+ T cells after a roughly nine-day culture period ended. By PCR, the person was confirmed to have had SARS-CoV-2 infection between March and December 2020. The data were produced by immunoSEQ multiplex PCR, yet TCRdb's version contains in-frame clones alone and is incomplete. The table shows approximately 22,000 clones, with over 70% occurring only once. The sequenced sample was CD4+ T cells from PBMCs cultured with a peptide pool, obtained before COVID-19 vaccination. The source is a human donor who had a prior SARS-CoV-2 infection.

This clone was observed once. Germline and junction disagree at one end, which may indicate a read error. This sequence joins TRBV7-7 and TRBJ2-5; 12 bases are shared with TRBD2. The CDR3 is made up of 16 amino acids. CDR1 and CDR2 from the germline V gene are SSHAT and FNYEAQ (reference sequence). The CDR3 region is CASSLSWTSGEETQYF. The CDR3 DNA reads as TGTGCTAGCAGCTTATCCTGGACTAGCGGGGAAGAGACCCAGTACTTC.

The chain recombines TRBV5-1 with TRBJ2-3, with 8 bases fitting TRBD2. The CDR3 spans 15 residues. The germline gives CDR1 SGHRS, CDR2 YFSETQ. V was pared by 2 bases and J by 3 bases, with 5 bases of the junction left unmatched. This chain's CDR3 is CASSFGRAGTDTQYF. The CDR3 DNA follows: TGCGCCAGCAGCTTCGGGAGGGCCGGGACAGATACGCAGTATTTT.

The CDR3 DNA is TGCGCCAGAAAAGACCCAGGGTGCGAGCAGTACTTC. This sequence encodes CARKDPGCEQYF. The chain recombines TRBV4-3 with TRBJ2-7; TRBD1 might be the D (5 bases). This CDR3 comprises 12 residues. Germline V gene data show CDR1 as LGHNA and CDR2 as YSLEER. Trimming stripped 9 bases from V and 6 bases from J, with 15 bases between.

The chain couples TRBV7-9 to TRBJ2-7; no definite D call. Germline V gene sequence: CDR1 SEHNR, CDR2 FQNEAQ (reference sequence). V was trimmed by 1 base and J by 3 bases, leaving 7 bases between them. The CDR3 runs 13 residues. The DNA for the CDR3 is TGTGCCAGCAGCTTAGATCACAACTACGAGCAGTACTTC. It specifies CASSLDHNYEQYF.

This clone appeared a single time. The chain combines TRBV15 with TRBJ2-3; D not resolved. The length of the CDR3 is 17 residues. Germline V gives CDR1 LNHNV, CDR2 YYDKDF (reference sequence). The germline V and J ends were trimmed by 1 base and 6 bases, with 20 bases remaining between them. The DNA of the CDR3 is TGTGCCACCAGCAGAGGTGGTGCTTTCTTGATGATGGATACGCAGTATTTT. Amino acids: CATSRGGAFLMMDTQYF. Full variable domain (outside the CDR3, taken from reference TRBV15 and TRBJ2-3): DAMVIQNPRYQVTQFGKPVTLSCSQTLNHNVMYWYQQKSSQAPKLLFHYYDKDFNNEADTPDNFQSRRPNTSFCFLDIRSPGLGDTAMYLCATSRGGAFLMMDTQYFGPGTRLTVL.

This chain joins TRBV20-1 and TRBJ2-7, with a possible D match to TRBD2 (6 bases). Germline V gene data show CDR1 as DFQATT and CDR2 as SNEGSKA (reference sequence). V was shortened by 7 bases and J by 1 base, with 8 bases between the two germline ends. The CDR3 sequence is 11 residues long. CDR3 region: CSGGDSYEQYF. Here the CDR3 DNA reads TGCAGTGGCGGGGATTCCTACGAGCAGTACTTC.

Here the CDR3 reads CASSLYLDQYF. The CDR3 DNA follows: TGTGCCAGCAGCCTGTATTTGGATCAGTACTTC. The chain has TRBV11-2 and TRBJ2-7; D call uncertain. The V end was cut by 5 bases, the J end by 10 bases, with 12 bases between. The CDR3 length is 11 residues. Per germline, CDR1 SGHAT and CDR2 FQNNGV.

The V call is TRBV5-5, the J call TRBJ1-1; no reliable D call. The CDR3 loop spans 14 amino acids. V dropped 0 bases and J dropped 2 bases, with 8 bases sitting between them. Germline V lookup: CDR1 SGHKS, CDR2 YYEKEE (reference sequence). The chain's CDR3 is CASSLVPGNTEAFF. As DNA, the CDR3 is TGTGCCAGCAGCTTGGTTCCAGGAAACACTGAAGCTTTCTTT.

V usage is TRBV5-5 and J usage is TRBJ2-5, with 16 bases fitting TRBD2. Per the germline V gene, CDR1 is SGHKS and CDR2 is YYEKEE (reference sequence). V lost 4 bases, J lost 2 bases, and 2 bases stayed unmatched. The CDR3 loop spans 16 amino acids. CDR3 sequence (DNA): TGTGCCAGCAGCCGGGGACTAGCGGGGGGGCAAGAGACCCAGTACTTC. Its protein is CASSRGLAGGQETQYF.

This clone was found a few times. The V gene is TRBV15, the J gene TRBJ2-7; a possible D gene is TRBD1 (5 bases). Trimming removed 0 bases at V and 6 bases at J, with 18 bases between. This CDR3 region has 16 residues. Germline V gene data show CDR1 as LNHNV and CDR2 as YYDKDF (reference sequence). DNA of the CDR3: TGTGCCACCAGCAGAGATAGGGTACTCGAAAGGGGCGAGCAGTACTTC. Amino acid sequence: CATSRDRVLERGEQYF.

The chain couples TRBV5-5 to TRBJ1-6, with D unresolved. This CDR3 region has 14 residues. V was pared by 2 bases and J by 0 bases, with 3 bases between. Germline V gene lookup returns CDR1 SGHKS and CDR2 YYEKEE (reference sequence). The CDR3 reads CASSFDSYNSPLHF. DNA of the CDR3: TGTGCCAGCAGCTTTGACTCCTATAATTCACCCCTCCACTTT. Together with reference TRBV5-5 and TRBJ1-6, the CDR3 gives the full variable domain: DAGVTQSPTHLIKTRGQQVTLRCSPISGHKSVSWYQQVLGQGPQFIFQYYEKEERGRGNFPDRFSARQFPNYSSELNVNALLLGDSALYLCASSFDSYNSPLHFGNGTRLTVT.

This clone has ten or more counts. The V gene is TRBV27, the J gene TRBJ1-2; D ambiguous. The V and J ends lost 1 base and 9 bases respectively, with 12 bases between them. The CDR3 loop spans 13 amino acids. Germline values: CDR1 MNHEY, CDR2 SMNVEV (reference sequence). This CDR3 reads CASSLLDGGSYTF. CDR3 DNA sequence: TGTGCCAGCAGTTTATTGGACGGAGGCAGCTACACCTTC.

The chain employs TRBV3-1 (or the pseudogene TRBV3-2) and TRBJ2-3, with 11 bases aligning to TRBD2. V lost 5 bases to trimming and J lost 2 bases; unmatched junction nucleotides: 6. Germline CDR1 reads LGHDT; CDR2 reads YNNKEL (reference sequence). CDR3 length: 16 residues. The CDR3 nucleotides read TGTGCCAGCAGCGCCTGGACTAGCGGGTACACAGATACGCAGTATTTT. Translating gives CASSAWTSGYTDTQYF.

The chain links TRBV30 to TRBJ1-5; D not resolved. The CDR3 is made up of 17 amino acids. Germline values: CDR1 GTSNPN, CDR2 SVGIG (reference sequence). V gave up 2 bases and J gave up 0 bases, with 17 bases separating them. The CDR3 region has the DNA TGTGCCTGGAGTCAAGGGCTAAACAGCGATAGCAATCAGCCCCAGCATTTT. Encoded protein: CAWSQGLNSDSNQPQHF.

The V call is TRBV9, the J call TRBJ1-6; 12 bases line up with TRBD1. V shed 2 bases, J shed 7 bases, and the junction held 1 base outside the gene matches. The CDR3 consists of 15 residues. CDR1 is SGDLS, CDR2 YYNGEE, per germline. The CDR3 nucleotides are TGTGCCAGCAGCGTGGGACAGGGGGCAAATTCACCCCTCCACTTT. Its translation: CASSVGQGANSPLHF.

This clone was observed a few times. V is TRBV11-2 and J is TRBJ1-3; no reliable D call. The germline gives CDR1 SGHAT, CDR2 FQNNGV. The V gene lost 4 bases and the J gene lost 4 bases, with 11 bases spanning the gap. The CDR3 sequence is 14 residues long. The CDR3 nucleotides are TGTGCCAGCAGCTCCCGGTTGGCAGGAAACACCATATATTTT. Protein sequence: CASSSRLAGNTIYF.

The chain joins TRBV5-1 to TRBJ2-5; D may be TRBD2 (5 bases). This CDR3 is built from 14 residues. The ends were cut back, 4 bases at V and 4 bases at J, with 14 bases in the middle. CDR1 and CDR2 from the germline V gene are SGHRS and YFSETQ. The CDR3 DNA sequence: TGCGCCAGCAGCCCAGGACTGTCTTCAGAGACCCAGTACTTC. This codes for CASSPGLSSETQYF.

This clone was detected only once. The chain combines TRBV3-1 (or the pseudogene TRBV3-2) with TRBJ1-2; D is unresolved. Per germline, CDR1 LGHDT and CDR2 YNNKEL (reference sequence). The V gene lost 4 bases and the J gene lost 4 bases, with 16 bases spanning the gap. The CDR3 contains 15 residues. This chain's CDR3 is CASSPNLGIGYGYTF. The CDR3 DNA reads TGTGCCAGCAGCCCAAACCTGGGGATCGGCTATGGCTACACCTTC.

This clone was observed a single time. V and J are TRBV30 and TRBJ2-5; no reliable D call. This CDR3 has 13 residues. Germline V lookup: CDR1 GTSNPN, CDR2 SVGIG (reference sequence). Trimming pared 1 base from V and 4 bases from J, leaving 10 bases between. The DNA of the CDR3 is TGTGCCTGGAGTGGCGACATCGGAGAGACCCAGTACTTC. This codes for CAWSGDIGETQYF.

The CDR3 loop reads CASSLQEDYGYTF. In DNA, the CDR3 is TGCGCCAGCAGCCTACAGGAGGACTATGGCTACACCTTC. The chain combines TRBV5-1 with TRBJ1-2; D may be TRBD1 (5 bases). The germline gives CDR1 SGHRS, CDR2 YFSETQ. CDR3 length: 13 residues. V lost 4 bases to trimming and J lost 3 bases, with 10 bases between them. Complete variable domain (other parts from reference TRBV5-1 and TRBJ1-2): KAGVTQTPRYLIKTRGQQVTLSCSPISGHRSVSWYQQTPGQGLQFLFEYFSETQRNKGNFPGRFSGRQFSNSRSEMNVSTLELGDSALYLCASSLQEDYGYTFGSGTRLTVV.

V is TRBV25-1 and J is TRBJ1-2; D is undetermined. Germline V lookup: CDR1 MGHDK, CDR2 SYGVNS. The CDR3 has 13 amino acids. V was trimmed by 4 bases and J by 8 bases, leaving 14 bases between them. The DNA for the CDR3 is TGTGCCAGCAGTGTCGCCCAGGAAGAGGGCTACACCTTC. Translation gives CASSVAQEEGYTF.

The gene calls are TRBV6-2 or TRBV6-3 and TRBJ2-7; TRBD1 might be the D (6 bases). The V end lost 5 bases, the J end lost 2 bases, and 13 bases lay between the germline ends. Germline loops: CDR1 MNHEY, CDR2 SVGEGT. There are 14 residues in the CDR3. CDR3 amino acids: CASSPGQLTYEQYF. In nucleotides, the CDR3 is TGTGCCAGCAGTCCGGGACAACTAACCTACGAGCAGTACTTC.

The chain carries TRBV19 and TRBJ2-1; 9 bases fit TRBD2. CDR1 is LNHDA and CDR2 is SQIVND in the germline V gene (reference sequence). The CDR3 covers 18 residues. V trimming: 3 bases; J trimming: 9 bases; junction bases outside the gene matches: 18. The CDR3 here is CASSINGVGREGRTEQFF. CDR3 DNA sequence: TGTGCCAGTAGTATTAACGGGGTCGGGCGGGAGGGCCGTACTGAGCAGTTCTTC.

The V and J genes are TRBV18 and TRBJ2-7; D is possibly TRBD1 or TRBD2 (5 bases each). The CDR3 is 14 residues long. Germline loops: CDR1 KGHSH, CDR2 LQKENI. The V end lost 6 bases, the J end lost 5 bases, and 17 bases lay between the germline ends. This CDR3 reads CASSPGPRDDEQYF. As DNA, the CDR3 is TGTGCCAGCTCCCCCGGACCAAGGGACGACGAGCAGTACTTC.

The genes are TRBV5-6 and TRBJ2-5, with D possibly being TRBD1 (5 bases). Germline CDR1 reads SGHDT; CDR2 reads YYEEEE. The CDR3 has 16 amino acids. V dropped 7 bases and J dropped 4 bases, with 23 bases sitting between them. For the CDR3, the DNA is TGTGCCAGCCGCCCCACTCAAGGGGCCGCTAGAGAGACCCAGTACTTC. This gives the protein CASRPTQGAARETQYF. Full variable domain (outside the CDR3, taken from reference TRBV5-6 and TRBJ2-5): DAGVTQSPTHLIKTRGQQVTLRCSPKSGHDTVSWYQQALGQGPQFIFQYYEEEERQRGNFPDRFSGHQFPNYSSELNVNALLLGDSALYLCASRPTQGAARETQYFGPGTRLLVL.

The J gene is TRBJ2-7, the V gene TRBV27; TRBD2 matches 15 bases. CDR1 is MNHEY, CDR2 SMNVEV, per germline (reference sequence). With 6 bases clipped from V and 11 bases from J, the junction kept 14 bases outside the gene matches. This CDR3 contains 16 residues. DNA of the CDR3: TGTGCCAGCAGCCGAAGGGGACTAGCGGGAGGTACTCGTGAGTACTTC. Amino acid sequence: CASSRRGLAGGTREYF.